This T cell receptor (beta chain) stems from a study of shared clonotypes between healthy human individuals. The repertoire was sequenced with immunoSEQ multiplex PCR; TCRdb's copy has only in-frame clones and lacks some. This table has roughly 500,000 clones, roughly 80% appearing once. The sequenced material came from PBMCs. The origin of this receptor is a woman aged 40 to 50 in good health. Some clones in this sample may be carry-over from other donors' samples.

CDR3 protein: CASSLADRGPDQPQHF. CDR3 coding DNA: TGTGCCAGCAGCTTAGCTGACAGGGGGCCAGATCAGCCCCAGCATTTT. The J gene is TRBJ1-5, the V gene TRBV7-9, with 10 bases lining up with TRBD1. Trimming at V came to 0 bases and at J to 5 bases, leaving 4 bases not matched to a gene. Per germline, CDR1 SEHNR and CDR2 FQNEAQ (reference sequence). The CDR3 is made up of 16 amino acids.